The next 8 T cell receptor beta chains were all read from a single sample in a study of cytomegalovirus exposure and HLA in healthy donors. Repertoires were generated with immunoSEQ multiplex PCR, while TCRdb's copy carries only in-frame clones and drops some. The sample has roughly 330,000 clones, 87% seen once. The sequenced sample was PBMCs. Receptor source: a woman aged 25 to 39 in good health and CMV-seropositive.

The genes are TRBV19 and TRBJ2-7, with 8 bases matching TRBD1. The CDR3 contains 15 residues. Germline CDR1 LNHDA, CDR2 SQIVND (reference sequence). Trimming cost V 2 bases and J 2 bases; bases outside gene matches: 5. The CDR3, as DNA: TGTGCCAGTAGTATACAGGGGGCTGATCCCTACGAGCAGTACTTC. Translation gives CASSIQGADPYEQYF.

This clone was detected only once. The chain uses TRBV6-5 and TRBJ2-3; TRBD2 might be the D (5 bases). The CDR3 length is 13 residues. Germline CDR1 reads MNHEY; CDR2 reads SVGAGI. Trimming took off 1 base at V and 8 bases at J, with 10 bases between the two ends. The CDR3 sequence: CASSYLAGFTQYF. In nucleotides, the CDR3 is TGTGCCAGCAGTTACTTGGCGGGTTTTACGCAGTATTTT.

The chain employs TRBV7-2 and TRBJ1-3; perhaps TRBD1 as D (6 bases). V was trimmed by 3 bases and J by 4 bases, leaving 10 bases between them. Germline V gene lookup returns CDR1 SGHTA and CDR2 FQGNSA. The CDR3 extends over 14 amino acids. CDR3: CASSFTGKGNTIYF. CDR3 sequence (DNA): TGTGCCAGCAGCTTCACAGGGAAAGGAAACACCATATATTTT.

This chain connects TRBV28 to TRBJ1-2; D gene unclear. Germline V gives CDR1 MDHEN, CDR2 SYDVKM. Deletions cut 6 bases from V and 0 bases from J, with 2 bases between. CDR3 size: 11 residues. This chain's CDR3 is CASRANYGYTF. Here the CDR3 DNA reads TGTGCCAGCAGGGCTAACTATGGCTACACCTTC.

Worth noting for this clone: A read error may be the cause here, since a much bigger clone is one base away. The chain carries TRBV6-5 and TRBJ2-2; 7 bases match TRBD1. Per germline, CDR1 MNHEY and CDR2 SVGAGI. Trimming cost V 6 bases and J 1 base; bases outside gene matches: 2. The length of the CDR3 is 14 residues. The CDR3: CASRWTGNTGELFF. The DNA of the CDR3 is TGTGCCAGCAGGTGGACAGGGAACACCGGGGAGCTGTTTTTT.

This sequence joins TRBV5-6 and TRBJ1-5; D is perhaps TRBD1 (5 bases). Between the trimmed V and J ends, which lost 4 bases and 0 bases, there was a span of 23 bases. The V gene's germline CDR1 is SGHDT and CDR2 YYEEEE. This CDR3 spans 19 amino acids. CDR3 region: CASSPLGRPERDSNQPQHF. CDR3 DNA sequence: TGTGCCAGCAGCCCCCTGGGGCGGCCAGAGCGGGATAGCAATCAGCCCCAGCATTTT.

About this clone: A read error may account for a junction end that differs from germline. The V call is TRBV9, the J call TRBJ2-1, with 8 bases that match TRBD2. The CDR3 totals 11 residues. Germline CDR1 is SGDLS and CDR2 is YYNGEE. CDR3: CASSVGTSLVF. The CDR3, as DNA: TGTGCCAGCAGCGTAGGGACTAGCTTGGTCTTC.

This chain connects TRBV6-5 to TRBJ2-7, with D perhaps TRBD1 (5 bases). Germline V gene lookup returns CDR1 MNHEY and CDR2 SVGAGI. V was trimmed by 7 bases and J by 7 bases, leaving 20 bases between them. This CDR3 is 14 amino acids long. The chain's CDR3 is CASTLTRTTMEQYF. CDR3 DNA sequence: TGTGCCAGCACCCTGACCCGGACAACGATGGAGCAGTACTTC.